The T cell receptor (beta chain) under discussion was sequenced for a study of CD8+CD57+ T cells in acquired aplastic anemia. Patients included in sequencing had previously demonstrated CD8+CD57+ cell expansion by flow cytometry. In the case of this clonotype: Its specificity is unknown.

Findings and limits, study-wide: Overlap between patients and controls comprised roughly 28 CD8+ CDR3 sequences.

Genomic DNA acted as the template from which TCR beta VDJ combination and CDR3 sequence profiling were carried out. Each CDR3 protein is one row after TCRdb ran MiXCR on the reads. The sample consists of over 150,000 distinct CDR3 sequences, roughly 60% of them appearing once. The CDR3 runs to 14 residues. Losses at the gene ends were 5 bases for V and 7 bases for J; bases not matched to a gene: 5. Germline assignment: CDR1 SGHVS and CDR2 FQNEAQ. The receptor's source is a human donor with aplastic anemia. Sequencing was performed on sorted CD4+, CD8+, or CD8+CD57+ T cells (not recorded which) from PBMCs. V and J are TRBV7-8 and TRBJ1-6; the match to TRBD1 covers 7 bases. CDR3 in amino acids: CASSNGTENSPLHF. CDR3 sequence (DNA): TGTGCCAGCAGCAATGGGACAGAGAATTCACCCCTCCACTTT.